This entry is about one TCR beta chain. Its antigen has not been determined. The input lacks base qualities; no much larger clone sits a single base away. Each collaborating institution followed its own protocols to collect whole blood in K2EDTA tubes. Collaborator samples were shipped for TCRbeta analysis as frozen whole blood, isolated PBMCs, or DNA extracted from either sample type. Including the terminal cysteine and phenylalanine, the CDR3 comprises 13 residues. Just CDR3 DNA is preserved here, 39 bases in frame from base 1. Reading the germline V gene gives CDR1 MDHEN and CDR2 SYDVKM. Trimming costs V 6 bases and J 7 bases, and their ends lie 15 bases apart. The immunoSEQ Assay, a bias-controlled multiplex PCR, was used to amplify TCRbeta CDR3 regions from genomic DNA. Regarding the original processing steps: Within the assay, amplification of reference gene primers was used to estimate how many nucleated cells each sample contained. To quantify the absolute abundance of each unique TCRbeta CDR3 rearrangement, sequence reads were collapsed and filtered. For each sample, productive Simpson clonality was calculated as the square root of Simpson's diversity index across productive rearrangements. In TCRdb, the immuneACCESS table is reduced to in-frame sequences with V and J assigned. These tables do not hold every clone; where another copy was compared, an unresolved V gene accounts for under half, and the others remain unexplained. The DNA was the basis for D and trimming; V, J and clone size are from that table. Present in this sample are 150,000 to 200,000 clones, about nine tenths of which were seen just once. The ten largest clones take up about 18% of the sample.

This record belongs to a study of blood T cell repertoires in COVID-19 (dated by TCRdb to 2019 to 2021). Background for the entire study: The collaborator samples originated in the United States, Italy and Spain and spanned the acute and convalescent phases of COVID-19. The prospective study material was composed of cDNA or gDNA derived from T cells, B-cell-depleted T cells, or PBMCs. Subjects who had been exposed to COVID-19, were actively infected with it, or had recovered from it provided the deeply sampled blood TCRbeta repertoires that made up the dataset. The repertoires were released in a freely available public database meant as a resource for research on the immune response to SARS-CoV-2. Samples were obtained from the ongoing ImmuneRACE study (first 160 participants) and from about 1,300 subjects provided by 6 global collaborators. Nearly every sample came with metadata listing a de-identified subject ID, COVID-19 status, age in years and sex. Where HLA class I and class II types were available, the types were taken from metadata supplied by the sample provider, not from assay-based typing.

What the authors observed across the whole study: Clinical and demographic metadata were provided uncurated, with the amount varying by source and participant.

The receptor was isolated from a man in his sixties with active or convalescent COVID-19. The V and J genes are TRBV28 and TRBJ1-2; the best D guess is TRBD1, with 6 bases matching. Input material: peripheral blood. The CDR3 loop reads CASRLQGISGYTF. The nucleotide sequence is given as TGTGCCAGCAGATTACAGGGAATTAGTGGCTACACCTTC.